The 18 T cell receptor beta chains given below trace back to one sample, sequenced in a study of blood T cell repertoires in COVID-19 (dated by TCRdb to between 2020 and 2021). The receptor library was made with the immunoSEQ multiplex PCR assay. Drawn from immuneACCESS, this table holds only the in-frame rearrangements with V and J called that TCRdb kept. Clones are partly lost; checked studies trace under half to an unresolved V gene and leave the rest unexplained. The sample table records 470,000 or so clones; approximately 83% of these occur just once. The ten most abundant clones make up approximately 3.4% of the sample. What was sequenced was peripheral blood. The receptors shown here come from a human donor in a cohort sampled during active COVID-19.

This rearrangement joins TRBV14 to TRBJ2-7; possibly TRBD1 for D (5 bases). This CDR3 contains 16 residues. Germline CDR1 is SGHDN and CDR2 is FVKESK. The V and J ends lost 0 bases and 4 bases respectively, with 16 bases between them. The CDR3, as DNA: TGTGCCAGCAGCCAAGACCAAAGCAGGGCCACTTACGAGCAGTACTTC. As protein: CASSQDQSRATYEQYF. The full variable domain, completed using reference TRBV14 and TRBJ2-7, is EAGVTQFPSHSVIEKGQTVTLRCDPISGHDNLYWYRRVMGKEIKFLLHFVKESKQDESGMPNNRFLAERTGGTYSTLKVQPAELEDSGVYFCASSQDQSRATYEQYFGPGTRLTVT.

The chain is built from TRBV9 and TRBJ1-4; perhaps TRBD1 as D (6 bases). Germline CDR1 reads SGDLS; CDR2 reads YYNGEE. CDR3 length: 14 amino acids. The germline V and J ends were trimmed by 3 bases and 7 bases, with 13 bases remaining between them. This CDR3 reads CASSELQGPEKLFF. DNA for the CDR3: TGTGCCAGCAGCGAGTTACAGGGTCCTGAAAAACTGTTTTTT.

This clone was detected only a few times. This sample also contains other DNA sequences that code for the same CDR3. V usage is TRBV19 and J usage is TRBJ1-2; 7 bases are a match to TRBD1. CDR1 and CDR2 (germline): LNHDA, SQIVND (reference sequence). The V gene end was trimmed by 5 bases and the J gene end by 7 bases; junction bases not matched to a gene: 10. The CDR3 consists of 14 residues. CDR3 coding DNA: TGTGCCAGTAGTCGACAGGGAGGTGTCTCTGGCTACACCTTC. Translated: CASSRQGGVSGYTF.

This clone was seen only once. The gene calls are TRBV6-2 or TRBV6-3 and TRBJ1-2; D possibly corresponds to TRBD1 (5 bases). The CDR3 runs 14 residues. Deletions cut 5 bases from V and 1 base from J, with 11 bases between. The germline V gene has CDR1 MNHEY and CDR2 SVGEGT. This CDR3 reads CASSPIRDNYGYTF. The CDR3 coding sequence is TGTGCCAGCAGTCCAATCAGGGATAACTATGGCTACACCTTC.

In its sample, this clone was seen once. The V call is TRBV3-1 (or the pseudogene TRBV3-2), the J call TRBJ1-2, with a weak D call TRBD1 (5 bases). CDR3 length equals 14 residues. Germline assignment: CDR1 LGHDT and CDR2 YNNKEL (reference sequence). Between the trimmed V and J ends, which lost 4 bases and 8 bases, there was a span of 17 bases. CDR3 in DNA: TGTGCCAGCAGCCTTCATCCTGGGGCAAGCGGCTACACCTTC. Translated: CASSLHPGASGYTF.

V is TRBV5-1 and J is TRBJ1-1, with D perhaps TRBD1 (6 bases). V dropped 4 bases and J dropped 5 bases, with 12 bases sitting between them. The germline V gene has CDR1 SGHRS and CDR2 YFSETQ. The CDR3 sequence is 13 residues long. The CDR3 region is CASSISGATEAFF. In DNA form, the CDR3 reads TGCGCCAGCAGCATATCAGGGGCGACTGAAGCTTTCTTT.

CDR3 protein: CASSIGGGKYTEAFF. The CDR3 region has the DNA TGTGCCAGTAGTATTGGAGGGGGCAAGTACACTGAAGCTTTCTTT. The chain carries TRBV19 and TRBJ1-1; 7 nucleotides match TRBD1. Trimming cost V 3 bases and J 3 bases; bases outside gene matches: 7. CDR1 and CDR2 (germline): LNHDA, SQIVND (reference sequence). The CDR3 spans 15 residues.

This clone was seen at least ten times. The rearrangement uses TRBV19 and TRBJ2-1; 13 bases align to TRBD2. Trimming took 1 base from V and 7 from J; bases not matched to a gene: 7. The CDR3 has 17 amino acids. The V gene's germline CDR1 is LNHDA and CDR2 SQIVND (reference sequence). Here the CDR3 DNA reads TGTGCCAGTAGTATAGCATCCAGGACTAGCGGGAGAAATGAGCAGTTCTTC. Its protein is CASSIASRTSGRNEQFF.

V is TRBV5-4 and J is TRBJ1-2; 9 nucleotides line up with TRBD1. Per the germline V gene, CDR1 is SGHNT and CDR2 is YYREEE (reference sequence). J was trimmed by 8 bases and V by 4 bases; bases with no gene match: 12. The CDR3 runs to 15 residues. The CDR3 sequence: CASSRSGQGIYGYTF. CDR3 nucleotide sequence: TGTGCCAGCAGCCGCTCGGGACAGGGAATTTACGGCTACACCTTC. Complete variable domain (other parts from reference TRBV5-4 and TRBJ1-2): ETGVTQSPTHLIKTRGQQVTLRCSSQSGHNTVSWYQQALGQGPQFIFQYYREEENGRGNFPPRFSGLQFPNYSSELNVNALELDDSALYLCASSRSGQGIYGYTFGSGTRLTVV.

The chain links TRBV29-1 to TRBJ1-4; D remains unclear. Between the trimmed V and J ends, which lost 7 bases and 4 bases, there was a span of 10 bases. The length of the CDR3 is 12 residues. The germline V gene has CDR1 SQVTM and CDR2 ANQGSEA. In nucleotides, the CDR3 is TGCAGCGCTGGGGAGGGTAATGAAAAACTGTTTTTT. Its translation is CSAGEGNEKLFF.

The chain links TRBV7-2 to TRBJ2-1; 9 bases are a match to TRBD2. V shed 6 bases, J shed 10 bases, and the junction held 10 bases outside the gene matches. The CDR3 is made up of 14 amino acids. Germline CDR1 reads SGHTA; CDR2 reads FQGNSA. The CDR3 reads CASRSSSGRGEQFF. The CDR3 nucleotides read TGTGCCAGCAGATCTAGTAGCGGGAGAGGGGAGCAGTTCTTC. Drawing the rest from reference TRBV7-2 and TRBJ2-1, the complete variable domain is GAGVSQSPSNKVTEKGKDVELRCDPISGHTALYWYRQSLGQGLEFLIYFQGNSAPDKSGLPSDRFSAERTGGSVSTLTIQRTQQEDSAVYLCASRSSSGRGEQFFGPGTRLTVL.

The chain employs TRBV30 and TRBJ2-5, with a weak D call TRBD1 (6 bases). CDR3 length: 17 amino acids. The germline V and J ends were trimmed by 0 bases and 2 bases, with 19 bases remaining between them. The germline V gene has CDR1 GTSNPN and CDR2 SVGIG (reference sequence). CDR3 protein: CAWSVGTTLGVQETQYF. The CDR3 DNA sequence: TGTGCCTGGAGTGTAGGGACAACTCTCGGTGTGCAAGAGACCCAGTACTTC.

This rearrangement joins TRBV11-2 to TRBJ2-7; D might be TRBD2 (6 bases). The CDR3 runs to 14 residues. Per germline, CDR1 SGHAT and CDR2 FQNNGV. The germline V and J ends were trimmed by 5 bases and 6 bases, with 17 bases remaining between them. The CDR3 sequence is CASSQTRSSAEQYF. CDR3 nucleotide sequence: TGTGCCAGCAGCCAGACTAGATCAAGTGCCGAGCAGTACTTC.

The chain combines TRBV5-8 with TRBJ2-6; the D gene is possibly TRBD2 (6 bases). This CDR3 has 18 amino acids. Germline loops: CDR1 SGHTS, CDR2 YDEGEE. Trimming removed 4 bases from V and 1 base from J, with 18 bases in between. CDR3 region: CASSLVWAGGSGANVLTF. As DNA, the CDR3 is TGTGCCAGCAGCCTGGTTTGGGCTGGGGGGTCTGGGGCCAACGTCCTGACTTTC.

J is TRBJ2-5 and V is TRBV27; the match to TRBD1 covers 8 bases. The V gene end was trimmed by 5 bases and the J gene end by 10 bases; junction bases not matched to a gene: 9. Per the germline V gene, CDR1 is MNHEY and CDR2 is SMNVEV (reference sequence). The CDR3 totals 13 residues. The CDR3 DNA reads TGTGCCAGCAGTCAGGGGGCTGGAGGAGACCAGTACTTC. It is translated as CASSQGAGGDQYF.

The genes are TRBV19 and TRBJ1-5; D uncertain. Trimming shortened V by 10 bases and J by 0 bases, and 13 bases separated the two germline ends. Germline V gene sequence: CDR1 LNHDA, CDR2 SQIVND (reference sequence). The CDR3 spans 14 residues. The CDR3 is CATQRVNSNQPQHF. The CDR3 nucleotides read TGTGCCACCCAGCGGGTCAATAGCAATCAGCCCCAGCATTTT.

The gene calls are TRBV2 and TRBJ1-2, with 10 nucleotides matching TRBD1. The CDR3 is 16 amino acids. Trimming took 6 bases from V and 1 from J; bases not matched to a gene: 8. Germline lookup yields CDR1 SNHLY and CDR2 FYNNEI. In nucleotides, the CDR3 is TGTGCCAGCAGCCGGGACAGGGGAACGAGTAACTATGGCTACACCTTC. Translation: CASSRDRGTSNYGYTF.

With regard to this clone: Other nucleotide sequences from this sample produce the same CDR3. The chain employs TRBV27 and TRBJ1-6; maybe TRBD1 (5 bases). Germline assignment: CDR1 MNHEY and CDR2 SMNVEV (reference sequence). V lost 2 bases and J 5 bases, leaving 7 bases between the germline ends. This CDR3 has 14 amino acids. The CDR3 sequence: CASSLRRDNSPLHF. Written as DNA, the CDR3 is TGTGCCAGCAGTTTACGCAGGGATAATTCACCCCTCCACTTT.